The present entry profiles one T cell receptor (beta chain) with its context. The clone's antigen remains unknown. Per-base qualities were not stored, and no clone one base away is much larger. Flow cytometry had shown CD8+CD57+ cell expansion in the patients selected for sequencing. All patients had severe acquired aplastic anemia diagnosed by International Study of Aplastic Anemia and Agranulocytosis and Camitta criteria. No patient had received any therapy when blood was sampled. In the study, sorted CD4+ and CD8+ blood T cells from patients with severe aplastic anemia and from healthy subjects underwent deep sequencing of TCR repertoires. Patients were enrolled under clinicaltrials.gov protocols 00001620, 01623167, 00001397, 00071045, 00081523 and 00961064 in the USA. Ficoll-Paque density gradient centrifugation was used to isolate peripheral blood mononuclear cells. CD4+ and CD8+ T cells were sorted by FACS or magnetic beads before DNA extraction.

Genomic DNA served as template for TCR beta VDJ combination and CDR3 sequence profiling. TCR repertoire sequencing was run on an Illumina HiSeq 2000. In the paper's pipeline: TRBV/TRBJ rearrangement plots, CDR3 size and DJ length profiles, and Simpson's diversity index were used to assess repertoires. Whichever DNA sequence was most abundant in the deep sequencing data was defined as the immunodominant clone. CDR3 amino acid sequences were screened for sharing across subjects and compared with published repertoires and the VDJdb database. In-frame beta chains were kept once TCRdb had trimmed the public reads at Q25 with fastp and called clones with MiXCR. Here each entry gathers all rows of one CDR3 protein and keeps the most common genes and DNA. It is TCRdb's table, rather than the study itself, that gives the V and J calls and clone size. In this sample the table shows approximately 170,000 distinct CDR3 sequences, over 40% of which occur a single time. The ten top clones hold 3.2% of the sample.

The record originates from a study of CD8+CD57+ T cells in acquired aplastic anemia (dated by TCRdb to the late 2010s). In the study overall: A mean of approximately 3 ug of DNA, ranging from roughly 0.18 to 30 ug, was extracted from sorted CD4+ and CD8+ cells. A CD8+CD57+ expansion meant a frequency higher than the mean frequency seen in healthy subjects. Study-wide conclusions, independent of this receptor: Some 27 CD8+ CDR3 sequences were found in both patients and controls but appeared to be highly expressed in patients and within the immunodominant clones of the patients. Patients and healthy controls showed no significant difference in CD8+ Simpson's diversity (P=0.060).

V drops 6 bases and J drops 6 bases, leaving 26 bases in between. The CDR3 starts with the cysteine, ends with the phenylalanine, and has 16 residues. Only CDR3 DNA remains: 48 bases, in frame from the first base. CDR1 and CDR2 were assigned from the germline V gene (reference sequence) as DFQATT and SNEGSKA. The sequenced sample consisted of sorted CD4+, CD8+, or CD8+CD57+ T cells (not recorded which) from PBMCs. This clonotype was sampled from a human donor with aplastic anemia. The sequence joins TRBV20-1 to TRBJ2-5; the D call could be TRBD1 or TRBD2, with each sharing 7 bases. The bases are TGCAGTGCCAGCACCCCAGGGGGGGGGCAGCAAAAGACCCAGTACTTC. Protein translation: CSASTPGGGQQKTQYF.